A few counts support the clone carrying this T cell receptor beta chain. This sample is part of a study of human T cells and chemical hapten exposure. Study details: Small pooled library volume differences mainly caused per-sample TCR yield variation.

Germline V gene lookup returns CDR1 ENHRY and CDR2 SYGVKD. The CDR3 runs 15 residues. V was cut by 0 bases and J by 4 bases, with 12 bases left in between. Time point here: pre-sensitization, week 0. Treatment defined: therapeutic diphenylcyclopropenone sensitization with weekly scalp DPC. TCRdb processed the RACE reads anew with MiXCR; each CDR3 protein has one entry. The table lists about 290,000 distinct CDR3 sequences, approximately 7.5% of them singletons. The sequencing here drew on whole blood, taken in connection with sensitization to the hapten diphenylcyclopropenone (DPC). The sequence was obtained from a young man with alopecia areata. Some clones in this sample may be carry-over from other donors' samples. The chain carries TRBV10-3 and TRBJ1-2; D perhaps matches TRBD1 (6 bases). CDR3 bases: TGTGCCATCAGTGAGTCGAGCACGGACAGCTATGGCTACACCTTC. Its translation: CAISESSTDSYGYTF.